A single T cell receptor beta chain is shown here with its context. Its antigen remains unknown. A second about 6 to 12 cycle PCR used barcoded and J-beta primers. TCRdb fed the 5' RACE reads into MiXCR, producing one record per CDR3 protein. The sample has about 1.4 million distinct CDR3 sequences; 45% to 70% are singletons. The sample is drawn from a study of blood T cells in healthy people across ages. Study context: About one barcoded beta molecule per two T cells was the capture yield of template switching. Study-wide results and limits: Aged donors had fewer naive CD4+ cells and lower diversity than long-lived donors.

CDR1 is MGHRA and CDR2 is YSYEKL in the germline V gene. After removal of 3 bases from V and 7 bases from J, the junction contained 10 bases not matched to a gene. This CDR3 comprises 15 residues. The chain is built from TRBV4-1 and TRBJ1-2, with TRBD1 matching over 8 bases. Sequences were obtained from blood. The sequence was obtained from a man younger than 35 in good health. The CDR3 loop reads CASSHIGQGGFGYTF. The CDR3 nucleotides read TGCGCCAGCAGCCACATAGGACAGGGTGGGTTTGGCTACACCTTC.